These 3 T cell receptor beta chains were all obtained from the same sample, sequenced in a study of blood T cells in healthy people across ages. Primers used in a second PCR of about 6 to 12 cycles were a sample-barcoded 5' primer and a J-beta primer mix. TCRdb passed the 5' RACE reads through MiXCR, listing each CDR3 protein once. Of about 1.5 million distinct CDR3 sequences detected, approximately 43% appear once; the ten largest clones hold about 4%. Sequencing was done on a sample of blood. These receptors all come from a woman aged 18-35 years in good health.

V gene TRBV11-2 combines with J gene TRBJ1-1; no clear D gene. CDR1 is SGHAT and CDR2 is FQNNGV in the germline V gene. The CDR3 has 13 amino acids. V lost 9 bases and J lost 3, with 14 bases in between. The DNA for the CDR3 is TGTGCCAGAAGCCTCATGGGTGACACTGAAGCTTTCTTT. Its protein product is CARSLMGDTEAFF.

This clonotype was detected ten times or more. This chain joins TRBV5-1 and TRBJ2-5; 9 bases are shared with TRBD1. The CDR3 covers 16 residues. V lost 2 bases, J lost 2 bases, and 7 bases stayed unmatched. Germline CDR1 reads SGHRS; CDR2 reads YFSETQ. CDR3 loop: CASSLRRDRVQETQYF. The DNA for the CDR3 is TGCGCCAGCAGCTTACGCCGGGACAGGGTTCAAGAGACCCAGTACTTC.

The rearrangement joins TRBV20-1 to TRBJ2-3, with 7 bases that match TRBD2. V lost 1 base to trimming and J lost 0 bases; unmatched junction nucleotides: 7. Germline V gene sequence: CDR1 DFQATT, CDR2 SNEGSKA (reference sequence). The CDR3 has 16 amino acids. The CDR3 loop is CSARGLAGGSTDTQYF. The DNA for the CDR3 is TGCAGTGCTAGAGGATTAGCCGGGGGGAGCACAGATACGCAGTATTTT.